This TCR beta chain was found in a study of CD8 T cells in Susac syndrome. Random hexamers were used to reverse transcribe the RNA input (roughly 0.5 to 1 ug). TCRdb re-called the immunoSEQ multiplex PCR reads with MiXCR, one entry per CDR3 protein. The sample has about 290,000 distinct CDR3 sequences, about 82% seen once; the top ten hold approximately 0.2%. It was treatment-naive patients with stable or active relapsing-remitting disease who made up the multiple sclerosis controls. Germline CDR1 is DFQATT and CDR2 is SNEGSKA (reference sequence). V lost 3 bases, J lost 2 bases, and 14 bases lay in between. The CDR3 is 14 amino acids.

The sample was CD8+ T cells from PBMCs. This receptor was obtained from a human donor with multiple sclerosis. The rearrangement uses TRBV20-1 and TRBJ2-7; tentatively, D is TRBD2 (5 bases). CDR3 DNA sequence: TGCAGTGCTAGGGGCCTTCGGGGTCCCTACGAGCAGTACTTC. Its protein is CSARGLRGPYEQYF.